Shown below are 8 T cell receptor beta chains from a single sample sequenced in a study of Ad26.COV2.S vaccination and SARS-CoV-2 variants. The treatment is: 15 to 20 received Ad26.COV2.S at low or high dose, single or two shots; about 5 received placebo; per-sample allocation not given. Each sample was drawn 63 days after the first injection (of vaccine or placebo). TCRdb keeps only in-frame clones here, not all; method: immunoSEQ multiplex PCR. The sample records around 300,000 clones, roughly 89% being singletons. Specimen: peripheral blood, collected in a trial of Ad26.COV2.S vaccine versus placebo. These TCRs come from a person between 18 and 60 years old who received the Ad26.COV2.S COVID-19 vaccine or a placebo.

This chain joins TRBV5-1 and TRBJ2-7; possibly TRBD2 for D (5 bases). V lost 4 bases and J 3 bases, leaving 20 bases between the germline ends. Germline assignment: CDR1 SGHRS and CDR2 YFSETQ. This CDR3 comprises 16 residues. The CDR3 DNA follows: TGCGCCAGCAGCAAGACGCCTTCAAGCGGTTACTACGAGCAGTACTTC. Translation gives CASSKTPSSGYYEQYF.

This chain uses TRBV9 with TRBJ1-2; D remains unclear. Germline loops: CDR1 SGDLS, CDR2 YYNGEE. The CDR3 is 13 amino acids. With 0 bases removed from V and 3 bases from J, the gap between germline ends came to 6 bases. The CDR3: CASSVGWDYGYTF. The CDR3 coding sequence is TGTGCCAGCAGCGTAGGGTGGGACTATGGCTACACCTTC.

The J gene is TRBJ1-2, the V gene TRBV29-1, with D tentatively TRBD1 (5 bases). Deletions cut 4 bases from V and 4 bases from J, with 16 bases between. CDR1 is SQVTM, CDR2 ANQGSEA, per germline. The CDR3 runs 14 residues. CDR3 protein: CSVVGDQNAYGYTF. The CDR3 nucleotides read TGCAGCGTTGTTGGGGACCAGAACGCCTATGGCTACACCTTC.

The chain couples TRBV5-6 to TRBJ2-1; D call uncertain. The CDR3 is made up of 12 amino acids. Per the germline V gene, CDR1 is SGHDT and CDR2 is YYEEEE. V shed 4 bases and J shed 4 bases, with 6 bases lying between them. The CDR3 spells CASSAQYNEQFF. In DNA form, the CDR3 reads TGTGCCAGCAGCGCGCAGTACAATGAGCAGTTCTTC.

The chain is built from TRBV18 and TRBJ2-7, with D unresolved. This CDR3 is 12 amino acids long. The germline CDR1 and CDR2 sequences are KGHSH and LQKENI. Deletions cut 6 bases from V and 4 bases from J, with 10 bases between. The CDR3 loop reads CASSRMIYEQYF. The CDR3 region has the DNA TGTGCCAGCTCCCGAATGATATACGAGCAGTACTTC.

J is TRBJ1-1 and V is TRBV5-5; D gene unclear. CDR1 and CDR2 (germline): SGHKS, YYEKEE (reference sequence). Trimming pared 3 bases from V and 1 base from J, leaving 13 bases between. This CDR3 spans 15 amino acids. This CDR3 is CASSSSGFGNTEAFF. DNA for the CDR3: TGTGCCAGCAGCTCCTCCGGTTTTGGGAACACTGAAGCTTTCTTT.

The rearrangement links TRBV9 to TRBJ2-3, with D tentatively TRBD1 (5 bases). This CDR3 is built from 15 residues. V dropped 1 base and J dropped 1 base, with 10 bases sitting between them. CDR1 SGDLS and CDR2 YYNGEE come from the germline V gene. CDR3 loop: CASSVSGKGTDTQYF. As DNA, the CDR3 is TGTGCCAGCAGCGTATCAGGGAAGGGCACAGATACGCAGTATTTT.

The chain combines TRBV19 with TRBJ1-2, with D possibly being TRBD1 (6 bases). Trimming pared 1 base from V and 8 bases from J, leaving 11 bases between. The CDR3 has 13 residues. Per germline, CDR1 LNHDA and CDR2 SQIVND (reference sequence). The CDR3, as DNA: TGTGCCAGTAGTATAGGGACAGTCGACGGCTACACCTTC. It specifies CASSIGTVDGYTF.